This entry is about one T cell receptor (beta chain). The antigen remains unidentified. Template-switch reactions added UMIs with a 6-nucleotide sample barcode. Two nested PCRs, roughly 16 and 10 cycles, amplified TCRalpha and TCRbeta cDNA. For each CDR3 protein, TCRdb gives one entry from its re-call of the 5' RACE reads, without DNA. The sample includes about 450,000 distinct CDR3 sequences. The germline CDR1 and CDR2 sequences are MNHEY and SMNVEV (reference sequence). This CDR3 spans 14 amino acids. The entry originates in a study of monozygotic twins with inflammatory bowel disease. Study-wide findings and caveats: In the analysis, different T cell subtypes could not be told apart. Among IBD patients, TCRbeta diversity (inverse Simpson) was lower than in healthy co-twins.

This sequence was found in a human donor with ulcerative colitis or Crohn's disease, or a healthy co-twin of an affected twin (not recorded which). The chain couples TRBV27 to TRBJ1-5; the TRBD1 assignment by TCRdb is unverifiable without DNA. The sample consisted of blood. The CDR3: CASSLGQGIKPQHF.